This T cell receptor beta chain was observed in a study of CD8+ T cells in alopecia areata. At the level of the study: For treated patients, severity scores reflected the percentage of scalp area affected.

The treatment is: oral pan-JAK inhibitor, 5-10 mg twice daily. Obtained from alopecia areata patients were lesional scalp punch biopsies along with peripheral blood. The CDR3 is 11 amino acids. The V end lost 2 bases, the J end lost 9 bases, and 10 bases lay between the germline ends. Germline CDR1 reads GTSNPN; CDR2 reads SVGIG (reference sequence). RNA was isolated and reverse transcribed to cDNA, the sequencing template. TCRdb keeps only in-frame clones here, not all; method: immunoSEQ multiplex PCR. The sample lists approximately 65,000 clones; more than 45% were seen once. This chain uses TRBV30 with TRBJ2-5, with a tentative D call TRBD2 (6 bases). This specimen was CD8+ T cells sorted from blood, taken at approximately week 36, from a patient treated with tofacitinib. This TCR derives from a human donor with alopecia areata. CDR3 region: CAWSPGSPQYF. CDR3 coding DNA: TGTGCCTGGAGTCCCGGGAGTCCCCAGTACTTC. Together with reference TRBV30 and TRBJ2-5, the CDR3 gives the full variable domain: SQTIHQWPATLVQPVGSPLSLECTVEGTSNPNLYWYRQAAGRGLQLLFYSVGIGQISSEVPQNLSASRPQDRQFILSSKKLLLSDSGFYLCAWSPGSPQYFGPGTRLLVL.